This T cell receptor beta chain appears in the sequencing data of a study of blood T cell repertoires in COVID-19. Study in general: Samples came from the United States, Italy and Spain, spanning acute and convalescent COVID-19. Nucleic acid was either cDNA or gDNA, and it came from T cells, B-cell-depleted T cells, or PBMCs.

The CDR3 covers 14 residues. Between the trimmed V and J ends, which lost 7 bases and 6 bases, there was a span of 22 bases. The V gene's germline CDR1 is SQVTM and CDR2 ANQGSEA. In the source study's methods: Reference gene primers were amplified, and this amplification served to estimate nucleated cell counts. Repertoires were generated with immunoSEQ multiplex PCR, while TCRdb's copy carries only in-frame clones and drops some. Clone size and V and J calls were adopted from that table, with D and trimming inferred from the DNA. This table holds some 130,000 clones, roughly four fifths found once. This clone was counted only a few times.

Sequencing was done on a sample of peripheral blood. This sequence was found in a human donor in a cohort sampled during active COVID-19. The J gene is TRBJ2-7, the V gene TRBV29-1, with D possibly matching TRBD2 (5 bases). Here the CDR3 reads CSAEVRPGSTEQYF. The CDR3 DNA follows: TGCAGCGCAGAAGTTCGACCGGGAAGCACCGAGCAGTACTTC.